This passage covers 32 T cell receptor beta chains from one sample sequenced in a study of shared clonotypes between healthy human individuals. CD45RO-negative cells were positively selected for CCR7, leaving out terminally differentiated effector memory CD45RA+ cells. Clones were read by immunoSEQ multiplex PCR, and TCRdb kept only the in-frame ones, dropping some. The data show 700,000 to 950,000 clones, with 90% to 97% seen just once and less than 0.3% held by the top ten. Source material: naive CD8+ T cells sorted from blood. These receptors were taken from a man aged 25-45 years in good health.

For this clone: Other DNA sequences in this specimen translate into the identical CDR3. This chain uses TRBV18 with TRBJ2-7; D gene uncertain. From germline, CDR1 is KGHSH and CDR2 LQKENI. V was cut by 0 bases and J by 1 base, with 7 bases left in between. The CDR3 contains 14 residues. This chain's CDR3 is CASSPPSGSYEQYF. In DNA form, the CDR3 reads TGTGCCAGCTCACCACCGAGTGGATCCTACGAGCAGTACTTC. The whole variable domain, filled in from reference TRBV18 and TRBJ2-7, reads NAGVMQNPRHLVRRRGQEARLRCSPMKGHSHVYWYRQLPEEGLKFMVYLQKENIIDESGMPKERFSAEFPKEGPSILRIQQVVRGDSAAYFCASSPPSGSYEQYFGPGTRLTVT.

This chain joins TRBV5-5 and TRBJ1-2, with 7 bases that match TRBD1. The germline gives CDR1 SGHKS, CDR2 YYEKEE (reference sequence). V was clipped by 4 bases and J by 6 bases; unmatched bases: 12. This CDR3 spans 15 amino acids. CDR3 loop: CASSPAGGGKNGYTF. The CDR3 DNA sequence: TGTGCCAGCAGCCCGGCCGGAGGGGGCAAGAATGGCTACACCTTC.

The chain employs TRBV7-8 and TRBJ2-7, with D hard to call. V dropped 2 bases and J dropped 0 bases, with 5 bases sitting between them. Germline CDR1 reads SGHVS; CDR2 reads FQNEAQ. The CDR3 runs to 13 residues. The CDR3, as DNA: TGTGCCAGCAGCTTAAGCCCCTCCTACGAGCAGTACTTC. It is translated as CASSLSPSYEQYF.

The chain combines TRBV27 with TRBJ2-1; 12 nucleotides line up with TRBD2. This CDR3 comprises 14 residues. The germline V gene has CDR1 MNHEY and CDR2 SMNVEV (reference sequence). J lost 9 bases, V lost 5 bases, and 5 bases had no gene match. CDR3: CASSAGLAGTEQFF. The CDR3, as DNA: TGTGCCAGCAGTGCTGGACTAGCGGGAACTGAGCAGTTCTTC.

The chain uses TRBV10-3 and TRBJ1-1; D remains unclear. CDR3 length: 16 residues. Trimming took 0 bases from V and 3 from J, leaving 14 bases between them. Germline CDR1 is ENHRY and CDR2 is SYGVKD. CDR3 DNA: TGTGCCATCAGTGAGTCAAAGGCCAGTAAATACACTGAAGCTTTCTTT. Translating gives CAISESKASKYTEAFF.

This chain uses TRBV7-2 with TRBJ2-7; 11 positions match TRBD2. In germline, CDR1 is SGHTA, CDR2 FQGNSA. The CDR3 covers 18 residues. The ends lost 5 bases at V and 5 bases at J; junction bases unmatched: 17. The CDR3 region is CASSLLAGATRIGNEQYF. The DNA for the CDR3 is TGTGCCAGCAGCCTACTAGCGGGAGCCACCCGAATCGGGAACGAGCAGTACTTC.

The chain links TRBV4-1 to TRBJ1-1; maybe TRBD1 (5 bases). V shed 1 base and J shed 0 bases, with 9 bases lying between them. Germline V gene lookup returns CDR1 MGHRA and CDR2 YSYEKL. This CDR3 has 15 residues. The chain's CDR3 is CASSQGQNMNTEAFF. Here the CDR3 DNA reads TGCGCCAGCAGCCAAGGACAGAACATGAACACTGAAGCTTTCTTT.

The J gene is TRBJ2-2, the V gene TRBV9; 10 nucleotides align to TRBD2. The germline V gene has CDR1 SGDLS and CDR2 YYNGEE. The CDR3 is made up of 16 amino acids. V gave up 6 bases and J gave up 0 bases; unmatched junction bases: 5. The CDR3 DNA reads TGTGCCAGCACGCCTACTAGCGGGACGAACACCGGGGAGCTGTTTTTT. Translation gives CASTPTSGTNTGELFF.

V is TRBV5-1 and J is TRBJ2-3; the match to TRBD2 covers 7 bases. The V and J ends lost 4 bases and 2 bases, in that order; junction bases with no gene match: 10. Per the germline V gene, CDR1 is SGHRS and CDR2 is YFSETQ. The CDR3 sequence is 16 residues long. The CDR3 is CASSRELAYPTDTQYF. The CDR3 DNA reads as TGCGCCAGCAGCCGAGAACTAGCGTATCCCACAGATACGCAGTATTTT.

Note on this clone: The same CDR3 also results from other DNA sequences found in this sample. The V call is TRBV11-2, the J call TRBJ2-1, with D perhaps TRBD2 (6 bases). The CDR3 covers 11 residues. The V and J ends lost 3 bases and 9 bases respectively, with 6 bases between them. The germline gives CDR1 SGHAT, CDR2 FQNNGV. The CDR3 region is CASSLGGEQFF. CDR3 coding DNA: TGTGCCAGCAGCTTGGGAGGTGAGCAGTTCTTC.

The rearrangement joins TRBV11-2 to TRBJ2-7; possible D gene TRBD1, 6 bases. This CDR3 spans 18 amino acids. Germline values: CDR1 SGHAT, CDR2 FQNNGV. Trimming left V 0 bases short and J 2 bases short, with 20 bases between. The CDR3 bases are TGTGCCAGCAGCTTAGATGGAATGGACAGCGCCATCACCTACGAGCAGTACTTC. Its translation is CASSLDGMDSAITYEQYF.

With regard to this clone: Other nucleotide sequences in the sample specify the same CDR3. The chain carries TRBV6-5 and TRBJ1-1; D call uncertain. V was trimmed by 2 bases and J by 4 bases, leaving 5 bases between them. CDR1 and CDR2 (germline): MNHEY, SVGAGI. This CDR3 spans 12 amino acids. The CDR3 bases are TGTGCCAGCAGTTACGAGGGCACTGAAGCTTTCTTT. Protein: CASSYEGTEAFF.

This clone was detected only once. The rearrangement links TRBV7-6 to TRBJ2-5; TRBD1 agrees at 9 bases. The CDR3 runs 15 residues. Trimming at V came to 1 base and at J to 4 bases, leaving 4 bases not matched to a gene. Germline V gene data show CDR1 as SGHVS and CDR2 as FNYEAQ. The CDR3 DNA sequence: TGTGCCAGCAGCTTAGGAGGGACAGGGCCAGAGACCCAGTACTTC. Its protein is CASSLGGTGPETQYF.

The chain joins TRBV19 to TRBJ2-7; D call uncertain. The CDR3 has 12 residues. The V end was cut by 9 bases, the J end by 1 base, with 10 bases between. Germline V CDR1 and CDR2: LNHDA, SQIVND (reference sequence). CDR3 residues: CASQTESYEQYF. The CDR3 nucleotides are TGTGCCAGCCAAACAGAATCCTACGAGCAGTACTTC.

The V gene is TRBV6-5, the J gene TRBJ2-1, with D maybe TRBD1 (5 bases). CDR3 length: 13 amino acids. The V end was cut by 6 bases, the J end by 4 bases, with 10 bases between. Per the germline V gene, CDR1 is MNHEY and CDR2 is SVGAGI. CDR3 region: CASSKQEYNEQFF. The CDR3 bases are TGTGCCAGCAGCAAACAGGAGTACAATGAGCAGTTCTTC.

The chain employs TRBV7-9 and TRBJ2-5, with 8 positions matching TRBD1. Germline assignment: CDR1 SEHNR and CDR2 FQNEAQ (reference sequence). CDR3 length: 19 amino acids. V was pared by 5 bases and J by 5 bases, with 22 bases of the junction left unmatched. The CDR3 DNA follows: TGTGCCAGCAGCCCACCCTCCCCGGCGGGACAGGCCGTTGAGGAGACCCAGTACTTC. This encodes CASSPPSPAGQAVEETQYF. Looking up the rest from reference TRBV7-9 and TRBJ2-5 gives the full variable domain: DTGVSQNPRHKITKRGQNVTFRCDPISEHNRLYWYRQTLGQGPEFLTYFQNEAQLEKSRLLSDRFSAERPKGSFSTLEIQRTEQGDSAMYLCASSPPSPAGQAVEETQYFGPGTRLLVL.

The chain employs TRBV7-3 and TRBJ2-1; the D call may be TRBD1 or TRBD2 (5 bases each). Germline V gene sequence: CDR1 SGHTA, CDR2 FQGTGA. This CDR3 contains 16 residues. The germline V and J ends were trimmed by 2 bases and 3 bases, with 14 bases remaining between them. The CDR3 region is CASSLGPPGHYNEQFF. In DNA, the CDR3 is TGTGCCAGCAGCTTAGGGCCTCCGGGGCACTACAATGAGCAGTTCTTC.

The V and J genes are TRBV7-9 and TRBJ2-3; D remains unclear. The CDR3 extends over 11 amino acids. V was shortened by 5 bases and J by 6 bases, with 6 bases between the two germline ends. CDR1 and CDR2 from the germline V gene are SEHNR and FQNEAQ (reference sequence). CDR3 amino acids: CASSHQDTQYF. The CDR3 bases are TGTGCCAGCAGCCATCAGGATACGCAGTATTTT.

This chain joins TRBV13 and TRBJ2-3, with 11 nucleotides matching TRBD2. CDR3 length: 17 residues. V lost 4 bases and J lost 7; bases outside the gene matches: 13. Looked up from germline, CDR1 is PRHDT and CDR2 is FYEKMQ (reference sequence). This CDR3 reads CASSSTQIAGGLYTQYF. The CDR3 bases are TGTGCCAGCAGCTCGACCCAAATAGCGGGAGGGTTATATACGCAGTATTTT.

The CDR3 DNA reads TGCGCCAGCAGTGAAAAGGTTCGGACCTACGAGCAGTACTTC. Translated, it gives CASSEKVRTYEQYF. The V gene is TRBV10-2, the J gene TRBJ2-7, with no clear D. Germline CDR1 WSHSY, CDR2 SAAADI. V was pared by 3 bases and J by 2 bases, with 11 bases between. This CDR3 spans 14 amino acids.

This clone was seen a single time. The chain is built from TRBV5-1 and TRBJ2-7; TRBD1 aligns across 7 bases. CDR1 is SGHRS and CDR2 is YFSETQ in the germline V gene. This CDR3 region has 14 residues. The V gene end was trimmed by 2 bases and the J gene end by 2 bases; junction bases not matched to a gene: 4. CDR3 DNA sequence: TGCGCCAGCAGCTTACGGGGACAGACCTACGAGCAGTACTTC. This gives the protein CASSLRGQTYEQYF.

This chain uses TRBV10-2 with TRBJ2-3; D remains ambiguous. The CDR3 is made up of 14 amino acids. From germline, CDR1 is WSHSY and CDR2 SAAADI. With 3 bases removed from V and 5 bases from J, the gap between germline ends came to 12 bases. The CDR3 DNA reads TGCGCCAGCAGTGAAGGCTCCTCGGGAGATACGCAGTATTTT. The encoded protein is CASSEGSSGDTQYF.

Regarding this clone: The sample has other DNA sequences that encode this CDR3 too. CDR3 DNA sequence: TGTGCCAGCAGCTCCCGGGACAGGGGGTACGAGCAGTACTTC. It is translated as CASSSRDRGYEQYF. The chain recombines TRBV7-9 with TRBJ2-7, with 11 bases identical to TRBD1. Germline V gene data show CDR1 as SEHNR and CDR2 as FQNEAQ (reference sequence). V gave up 4 bases and J gave up 4 bases; unmatched junction bases: 3. This CDR3 comprises 14 residues.

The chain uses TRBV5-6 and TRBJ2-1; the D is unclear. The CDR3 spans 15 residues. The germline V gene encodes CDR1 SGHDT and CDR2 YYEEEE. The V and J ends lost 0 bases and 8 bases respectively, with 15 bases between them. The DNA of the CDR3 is TGTGCCAGCAGCTTGGCCGTGACATTGGCAGATGAGCAGTTCTTC. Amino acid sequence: CASSLAVTLADEQFF.

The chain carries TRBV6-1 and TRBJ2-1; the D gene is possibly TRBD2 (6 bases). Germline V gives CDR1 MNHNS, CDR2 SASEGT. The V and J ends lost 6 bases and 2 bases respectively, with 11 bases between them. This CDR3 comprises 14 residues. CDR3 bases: TGTGCCAGCAGGGAGGGACTTCCCTACAATGAGCAGTTCTTC. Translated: CASREGLPYNEQFF.

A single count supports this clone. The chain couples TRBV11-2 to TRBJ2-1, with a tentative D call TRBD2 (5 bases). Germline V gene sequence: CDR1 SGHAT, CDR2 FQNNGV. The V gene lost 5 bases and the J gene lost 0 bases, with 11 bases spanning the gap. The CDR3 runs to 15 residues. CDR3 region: CASSQGGSSYNEQFF. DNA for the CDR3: TGTGCCAGCAGCCAAGGAGGATCCTCCTACAATGAGCAGTTCTTC. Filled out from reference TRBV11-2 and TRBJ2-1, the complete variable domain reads EAGVAQSPRYKIIEKRQSVAFWCNPISGHATLYWYQQILGQGPKLLIQFQNNGVVDDSQLPKDRFSAERLKGVDSTLKIQPAKLEDSAVYLCASSQGGSSYNEQFFGPGTRLTVL.

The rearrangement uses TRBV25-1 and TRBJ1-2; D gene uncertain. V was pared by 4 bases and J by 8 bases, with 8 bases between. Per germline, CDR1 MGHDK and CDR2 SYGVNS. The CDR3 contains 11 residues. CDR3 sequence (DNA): TGTGCCAGCAGTGTCGGTAGGGGCTACACCTTC. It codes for CASSVGRGYTF.

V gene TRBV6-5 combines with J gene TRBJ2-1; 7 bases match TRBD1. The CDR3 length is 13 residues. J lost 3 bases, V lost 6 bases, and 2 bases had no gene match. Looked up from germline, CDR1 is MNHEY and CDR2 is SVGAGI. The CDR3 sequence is CASSRDSYNEQFF. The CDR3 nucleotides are TGTGCCAGCAGCAGGGACAGCTACAATGAGCAGTTCTTC.

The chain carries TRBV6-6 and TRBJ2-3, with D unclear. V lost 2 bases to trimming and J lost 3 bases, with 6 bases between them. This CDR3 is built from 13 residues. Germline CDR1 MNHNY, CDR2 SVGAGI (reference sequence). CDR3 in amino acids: CASSYPPTDTQYF. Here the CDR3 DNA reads TGTGCCAGCAGTTACCCACCGACAGATACGCAGTATTTT.

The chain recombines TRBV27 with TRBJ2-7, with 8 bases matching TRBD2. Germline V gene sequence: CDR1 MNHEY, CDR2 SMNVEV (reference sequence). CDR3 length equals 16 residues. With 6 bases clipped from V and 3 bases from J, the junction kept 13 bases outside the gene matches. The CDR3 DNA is TGTGCCAGCAGACCGCTGGGGCTAGCGGGTTTCTACGAGCAGTACTTC. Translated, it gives CASRPLGLAGFYEQYF.

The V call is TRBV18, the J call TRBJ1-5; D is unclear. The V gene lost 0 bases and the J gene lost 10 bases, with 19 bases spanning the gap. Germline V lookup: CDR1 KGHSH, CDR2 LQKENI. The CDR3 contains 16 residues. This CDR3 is CASSPPSSRGIEPQHF. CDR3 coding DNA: TGTGCCAGCTCACCACCGAGTTCTCGCGGGATCGAACCCCAGCATTTT.

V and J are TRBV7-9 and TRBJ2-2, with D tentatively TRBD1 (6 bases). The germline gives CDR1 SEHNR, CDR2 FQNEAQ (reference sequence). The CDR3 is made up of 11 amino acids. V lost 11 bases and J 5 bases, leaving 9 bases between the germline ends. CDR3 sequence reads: CAARGTGELFF. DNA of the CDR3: TGTGCCGCCAGGGGTACCGGGGAGCTGTTTTTT.